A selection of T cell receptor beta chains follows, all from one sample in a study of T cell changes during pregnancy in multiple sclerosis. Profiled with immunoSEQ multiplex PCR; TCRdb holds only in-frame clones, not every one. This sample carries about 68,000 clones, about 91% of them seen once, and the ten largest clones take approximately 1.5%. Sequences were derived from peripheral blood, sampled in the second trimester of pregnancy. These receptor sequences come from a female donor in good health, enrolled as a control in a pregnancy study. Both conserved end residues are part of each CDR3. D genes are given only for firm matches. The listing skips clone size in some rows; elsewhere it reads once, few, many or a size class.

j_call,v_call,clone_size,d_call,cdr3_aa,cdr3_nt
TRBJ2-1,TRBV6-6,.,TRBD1,CASRAPGQGYNEQFF,TGTGCCAGCAGGGCACCGGGACAGGGCTACAATGAGCAGTTCTTC
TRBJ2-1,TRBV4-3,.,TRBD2,CASSQTSSEQFF,TGCGCCAGCAGCCAGACTAGCAGTGAGCAGTTCTTC
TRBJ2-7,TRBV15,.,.,CATSRRWTASYEQYF,TGTGCCACCAGCAGAAGATGGACAGCCTCCTACGAGCAGTACTTC
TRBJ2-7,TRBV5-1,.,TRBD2,CASSGTSGYSSYEQYF,TGCGCCAGCAGCGGTACTAGCGGTTATAGCTCCTACGAGCAGTACTTC
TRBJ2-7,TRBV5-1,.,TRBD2,CASSLEASGSYEQYF,TGCGCCAGCAGCTTGGAGGCTAGCGGCTCCTACGAGCAGTACTTC
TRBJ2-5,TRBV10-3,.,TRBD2,CAISLSGGKETQYF,TGTGCCATCAGTCTTAGCGGGGGGAAAGAGACCCAGTACTTC
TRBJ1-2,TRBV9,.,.,CASSPGGYGYTF,TGTGCCAGCAGCCCCGGAGGGTATGGCTACACCTTC
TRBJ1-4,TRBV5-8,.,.,CASSRTVLATNEKLFF,TGTGCCAGCAGCAGGACAGTCCTTGCAACTAATGAAAAACTGTTTTTT
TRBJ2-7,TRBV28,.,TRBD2,CASSSSREGRYEQYF,TGTGCCAGCAGCTCCTCGCGGGAGGGGAGGTACGAGCAGTACTTC
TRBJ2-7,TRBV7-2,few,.,CASSQAYEQYF,TGTGCCAGCAGCCAGGCCTACGAGCAGTACTTC
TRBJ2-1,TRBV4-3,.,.,CASSHRKTRNNEQFF,TGCGCCAGCAGCCATCGCAAGACTAGGAACAATGAGCAGTTCTTC
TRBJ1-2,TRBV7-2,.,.,CASSLGREAEGYTF,TGTGCCAGCAGCTTAGGGCGGGAGGCGGAGGGCTACACCTTC
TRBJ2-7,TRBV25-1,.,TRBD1,CASSRGQGSYEQYF,TGTGCCAGCAGCAGGGGACAGGGCTCCTACGAGCAGTACTTC
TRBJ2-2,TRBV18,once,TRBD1,CASSPDLGTVGTGELFF,TGTGCCAGCTCCCCCGACCTCGGGACAGTCGGCACCGGGGAGCTGTTTTTT
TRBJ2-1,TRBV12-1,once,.,CASSSRRERLAVDNEQFF,TGTGCCAGCAGCTCCCGAAGGGAAAGACTAGCGGTAGACAATGAGCAGTTCTTC
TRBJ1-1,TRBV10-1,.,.,CASSESVGPVNTEAFF,TGCGCCAGCAGTGAGTCGGTTGGGCCCGTGAACACTGAAGCTTTCTTT
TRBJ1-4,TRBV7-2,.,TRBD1,CASSFGWSGGHEKLFF,TGTGCCAGCAGCTTCGGTTGGTCAGGGGGTCATGAAAAACTGTTTTTT
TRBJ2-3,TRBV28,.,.,CASSLFKTTNTDTQYF,TGTGCCAGCAGTTTATTTAAGACAACGAACACAGATACGCAGTATTTT
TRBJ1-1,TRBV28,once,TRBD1,CASSFFGTANTEAFF,TGTGCCAGCAGTTTCTTTGGGACAGCGAACACTGAAGCTTTCTTT
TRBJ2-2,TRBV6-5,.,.,CASSYGTPNTGELFF,TGTGCCAGCAGTTACGGGACACCGAACACCGGGGAGCTGTTTTTT
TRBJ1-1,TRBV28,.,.,CASSVQGNTEAFF,TGTGCCAGCAGTGTACAGGGGAACACTGAAGCTTTCTTT
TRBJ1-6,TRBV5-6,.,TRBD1,CASSLFQGQSPLHF,TGTGCCAGCAGCTTGTTTCAGGGACAGTCACCCCTCCACTTT
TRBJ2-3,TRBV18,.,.,CASSIPKDTQYF,TGTGCCAGCTCAATTCCTAAAGATACGCAGTATTTT
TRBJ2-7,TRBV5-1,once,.,CASSAGRGSEWEQYF,TGCGCCAGCAGCGCAGGCAGGGGCTCTGAGTGGGAGCAGTACTTC
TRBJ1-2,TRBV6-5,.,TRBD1,CASSTPTGTYGYTF,TGTGCCAGCAGTACGCCGACAGGGACCTATGGCTACACCTTC
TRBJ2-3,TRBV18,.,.,CASSPLRSLPDTQYF,TGTGCCAGCTCACCACTTCGGAGTTTACCGGATACGCAGTATTTT
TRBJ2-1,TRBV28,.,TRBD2,CASSSGLAEQFF,TGTGCCAGCAGTTCCGGACTAGCGGAGCAGTTCTTC
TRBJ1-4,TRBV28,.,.,CASTSPYSNEKLFF,TGTGCCAGCACCTCTCCTTATTCTAATGAAAAACTGTTTTTT
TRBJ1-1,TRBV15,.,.,CATSRRGGVITEAFF,TGTGCCACCAGCAGGAGAGGGGGGGTCATTACTGAAGCTTTCTTT
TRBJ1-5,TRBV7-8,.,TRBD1,CASSLGTGYNQPQHF,TGTGCCAGCAGCTTAGGGACAGGCTACAATCAGCCCCAGCATTTT
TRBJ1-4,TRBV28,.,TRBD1,CASSTYGTGYEKLFF,TGTGCCAGCAGTACATACGGGACAGGGTACGAAAAACTGTTTTTT
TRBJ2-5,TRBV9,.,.,CASSGGLLQETQYF,TGTGCCAGCAGCGGGGGCCTCTTACAAGAGACCCAGTACTTC
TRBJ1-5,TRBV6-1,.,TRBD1,CASSVHRGLYSNQPQHF,TGTGCCAGCAGTGTGCACAGGGGGCTATATAGCAATCAGCCCCAGCATTTT
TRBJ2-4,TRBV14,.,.,CASSPGLVGMAKNIQYF,TGTGCCAGCAGCCCCGGACTCGTTGGGATGGCCAAAAACATTCAGTACTTC
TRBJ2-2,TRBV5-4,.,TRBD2,CASSLEPSGRAGELFF,TGTGCCAGCAGCTTGGAACCTAGCGGGAGGGCCGGGGAGCTGTTTTTT
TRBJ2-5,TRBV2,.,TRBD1,CASSQTGVETQYF,TGTGCCAGCAGTCAAACAGGGGTAGAGACCCAGTACTTC
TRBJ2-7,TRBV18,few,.,CASSPQAREVEQYF,TGTGCCAGCTCACCACAGGCCAGGGAGGTCGAGCAGTACTTC
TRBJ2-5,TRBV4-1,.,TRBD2,CASSQDPGGLGETQYF,TGCGCCAGCAGCCAAGATCCCGGGGGGTTAGGGGAGACCCAGTACTTC
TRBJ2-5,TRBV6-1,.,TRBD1,CASSEVVGGQGRETQYF,TGTGCCAGCAGTGAAGTAGTAGGGGGACAGGGGAGGGAGACCCAGTACTTC
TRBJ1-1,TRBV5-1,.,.,CASSWSGNTEAFF,TGCGCCAGCAGCTGGTCGGGGAACACTGAAGCTTTCTTT
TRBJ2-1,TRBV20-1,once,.,CSARNLGQFF,TGCAGTGCTCGAAACCTCGGGCAGTTCTTC
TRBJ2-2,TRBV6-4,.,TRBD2,CASSASGDTGELFF,TGTGCCAGCAGTGCTAGCGGGGACACCGGGGAGCTGTTTTTT
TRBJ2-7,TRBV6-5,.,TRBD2,CAPTREASSSYEQYF,TGTGCGCCGACGCGGGAGGCCTCTAGCTCCTACGAGCAGTACTTC
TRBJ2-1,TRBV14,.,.,CASFIRRAYNEQFF,TGTGCCAGCTTCATCCGGCGGGCCTACAATGAGCAGTTCTTC
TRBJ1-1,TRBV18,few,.,CASSPTGNTEAFF,TGTGCCAGCTCACCAACAGGGAACACTGAAGCTTTCTTT
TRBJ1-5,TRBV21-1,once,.,CASSGTGKWSMQPQHF,TGTGCCAGCAGCGGGACAGGGAAATGGAGTATGCAGCCCCAGCATTTT
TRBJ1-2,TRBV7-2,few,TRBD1,CASSRTGGEGDGYTF,TGTGCCAGCAGCAGAACAGGGGGCGAAGGAGATGGCTACACCTTC
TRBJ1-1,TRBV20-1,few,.,CSAMKAAEAFF,TGCAGTGCTATGAAGGCGGCTGAAGCTTTCTTT